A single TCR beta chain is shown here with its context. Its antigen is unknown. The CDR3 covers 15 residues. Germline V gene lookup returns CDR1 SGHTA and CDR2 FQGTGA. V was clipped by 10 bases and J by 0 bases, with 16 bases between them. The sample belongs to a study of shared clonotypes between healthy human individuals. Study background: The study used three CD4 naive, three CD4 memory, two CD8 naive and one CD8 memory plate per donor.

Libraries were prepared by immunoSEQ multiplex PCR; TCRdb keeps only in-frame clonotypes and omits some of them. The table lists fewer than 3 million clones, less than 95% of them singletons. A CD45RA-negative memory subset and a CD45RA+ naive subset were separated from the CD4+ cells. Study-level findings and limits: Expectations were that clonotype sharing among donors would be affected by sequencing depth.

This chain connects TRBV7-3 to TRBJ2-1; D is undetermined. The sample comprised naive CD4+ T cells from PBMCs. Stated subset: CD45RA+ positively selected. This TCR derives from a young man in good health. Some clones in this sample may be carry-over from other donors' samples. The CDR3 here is CATSRTQSSYNEQFF. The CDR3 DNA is TGTGCCACCTCACGTACCCAGAGCTCCTACAATGAGCAGTTCTTC.